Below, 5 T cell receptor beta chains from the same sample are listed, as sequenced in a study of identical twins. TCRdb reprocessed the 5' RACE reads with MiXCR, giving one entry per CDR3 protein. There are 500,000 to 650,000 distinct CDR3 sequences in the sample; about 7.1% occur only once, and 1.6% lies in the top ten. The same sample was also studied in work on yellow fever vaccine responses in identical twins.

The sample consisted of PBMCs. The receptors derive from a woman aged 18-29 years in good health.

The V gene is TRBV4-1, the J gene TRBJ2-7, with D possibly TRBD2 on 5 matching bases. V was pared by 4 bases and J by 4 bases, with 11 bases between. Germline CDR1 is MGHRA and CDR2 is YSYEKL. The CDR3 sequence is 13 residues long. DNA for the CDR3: TGCGCCAGCAGCCGAGACCCGGGGTACGAGCAGTACGTC. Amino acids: CASSRDPGYEQYV.

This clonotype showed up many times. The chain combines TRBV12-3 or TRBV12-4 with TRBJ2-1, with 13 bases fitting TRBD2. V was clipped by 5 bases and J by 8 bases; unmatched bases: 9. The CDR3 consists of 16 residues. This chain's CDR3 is CASSIGTSGALYEQFF. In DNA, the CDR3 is TGTGCCAGCAGTATAGGGACTAGCGGGGCCCTCTATGAGCAGTTCTTC.

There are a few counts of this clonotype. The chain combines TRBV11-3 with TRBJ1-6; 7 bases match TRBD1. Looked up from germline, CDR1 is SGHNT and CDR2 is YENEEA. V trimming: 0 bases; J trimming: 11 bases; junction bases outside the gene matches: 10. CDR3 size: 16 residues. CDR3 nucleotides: TGTGCCAGCAGCTTAGATTTCGACAGGGACGCGGCACCCCTCCACTTT. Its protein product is CASSLDFDRDAAPLHF.

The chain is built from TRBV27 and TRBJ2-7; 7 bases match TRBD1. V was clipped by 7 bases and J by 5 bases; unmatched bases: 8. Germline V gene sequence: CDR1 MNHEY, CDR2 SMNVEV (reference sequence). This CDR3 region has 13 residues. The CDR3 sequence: CASKRQGGHEQYV. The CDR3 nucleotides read TGTGCCAGCAAAAGACAGGGTGGGCACGAGCAGTACGTC.

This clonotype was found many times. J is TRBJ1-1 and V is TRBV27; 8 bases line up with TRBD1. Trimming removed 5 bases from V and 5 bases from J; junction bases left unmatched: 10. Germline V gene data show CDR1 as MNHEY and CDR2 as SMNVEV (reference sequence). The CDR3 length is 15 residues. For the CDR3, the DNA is TGTGCCAGCAGTCGCCCACAGGGGGTGAGGACTGAAGCTTTCTTT. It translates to CASSRPQGVRTEAFF.